These T cell receptor beta chains were read from a single sample in a study of T cell responses to AZD1222 COVID-19 vaccine. Assay: immunoSEQ multiplex PCR; the TCRdb copy retains only in-frame clones and omits some. Of about 150,000 clones listed, 94% were seen once; the top ten hold around 1.3%. Sequencing was performed on peripheral blood, taken on day 0 of AZD1222 vaccination. The receptors shown here come from an adult in good health. Both conserved end residues are part of each CDR3. Each record gives: D gene, J gene, clone size, CDR3 length, V gene, CDR3 DNA, CDR3 protein. The D gene is left open where the match is weak. For some rows the clone size is stated as once, few or many, or as a class when expanded; others skip it.

. | TRBJ1-2 | . | 13 | TRBV7-2 | TGTGCCAGCAGCTCCCCCGAGCTCTATGGCTACACCTTC | CASSSPELYGYTF
TRBD1 | TRBJ1-2 | . | 14 | TRBV3-1/TRBV3-2 | TGTGCCAGCAGCCAAAGGACAGGGGTCTATGGCTACACCTTC | CASSQRTGVYGYTF
. | TRBJ2-3 | . | 15 | TRBV15 | TGTGCCACCAGCAGTCAGAATTCATTCACAGATACGCAGTATTTT | CATSSQNSFTDTQYF
. | TRBJ2-1 | . | 15 | TRBV19 | TGTGCCAGTGAGGCAGGCCCAAGCTCCTACAATGAGCAGTTCTTC | CASEAGPSSYNEQFF
TRBD1 | TRBJ1-6 | . | 13 | TRBV6-5 | TGTGCCAGCAGTTCAGGGGGGAGTTCACCCCTCCACTTT | CASSSGGSSPLHF
. | TRBJ1-5 | . | 15 | TRBV10-3 | TGTGCCATCAGCGCAGATCAGGCGGGGAATCAGCCCCAGCATTTT | CAISADQAGNQPQHF
. | TRBJ1-4 | . | 14 | TRBV28 | TGTGCCAGCAGTTTTATAAGCCTAAATGAAAAACTGTTTTTT | CASSFISLNEKLFF
TRBD1 | TRBJ2-5 | once | 15 | TRBV5-6 | TGTGCCAGCAGCCTCGACAGGGCCGGTCAAGAGACCCAGTACTTC | CASSLDRAGQETQYF
. | TRBJ1-2 | . | 9 | TRBV2 | TGTGCCAGCCGTTGGAAGGACACCTTC | CASRWKDTF
. | TRBJ2-3 | . | 15 | TRBV3-1/TRBV3-2 | TGTGCCAGCAGCCAATTCACCAATGGTGCAGATACGCAGTATTTT | CASSQFTNGADTQYF
TRBD1 | TRBJ1-2 | . | 14 | TRBV29-1 | TGCAGAGCTACAGGTGGACAGGGTGTGAGGGGCTACACCTTC | CRATGGQGVRGYTF
. | TRBJ2-3 | . | 14 | TRBV5-1 | TGCGCCAGCAGCTTCCCAGGGAGCACAGATACGCAGTATTTT | CASSFPGSTDTQYF
. | TRBJ2-1 | . | 14 | TRBV3-1/TRBV3-2 | TGTGCCAGCAGCCAAGAGTGGCGGGCCGGTGAGCAGTTCTTC | CASSQEWRAGEQFF
TRBD1 | TRBJ2-3 | . | 16 | TRBV5-1 | TGCGCCAGCAGCCCGGCGGACAGGGGGCTGACAGATACGCAGTATTTT | CASSPADRGLTDTQYF
. | TRBJ1-5 | . | 14 | TRBV9 | TGTGCCAGTGGTGGGGGGGAAGTCAATCAGCCCCAGCATTTT | CASGGGEVNQPQHF
. | TRBJ2-5 | . | 18 | TRBV18 | TGTGCCAGCTCACCTTATTGGTCGCCCCGCGGAAAACTGGAGACCCAGTACTTC | CASSPYWSPRGKLETQYF